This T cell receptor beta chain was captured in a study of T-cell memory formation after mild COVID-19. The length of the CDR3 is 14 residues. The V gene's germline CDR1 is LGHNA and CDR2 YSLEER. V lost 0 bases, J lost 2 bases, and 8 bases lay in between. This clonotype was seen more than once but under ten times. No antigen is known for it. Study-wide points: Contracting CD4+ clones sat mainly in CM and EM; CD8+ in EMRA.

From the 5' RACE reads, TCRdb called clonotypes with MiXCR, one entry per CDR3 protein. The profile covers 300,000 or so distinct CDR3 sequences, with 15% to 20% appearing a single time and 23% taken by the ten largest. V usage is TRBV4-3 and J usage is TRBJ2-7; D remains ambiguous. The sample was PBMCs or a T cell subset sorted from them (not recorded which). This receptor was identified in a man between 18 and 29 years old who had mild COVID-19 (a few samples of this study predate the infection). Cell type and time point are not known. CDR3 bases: TGCGCCAGCAGCCAAGAGGCAGAGACCTACGAGCAGTACTTC. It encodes CASSQEAETYEQYF.